A single sample is the source of the 18 T cell receptor beta chains below, sequenced in a study of tumor-infiltrating lymphocytes in primary liver carcinoma. Both RNA and DNA were isolated together from approximately 20-30 mg of bulk tissue that had not been sorted. Constant-region priming of around 530 ng total RNA yielded TCR beta cDNA. Three-round nested multiplex PCR performed with slightly modified ARM-PCR produced the TCR beta libraries. A C-beta reverse primer was combined with TRBV1-TRBV30 forward primers in the first two PCR rounds, and each round had around 11 cycles. MiXCR was run by TCRdb on the multiplex PCR reads, yielding one entry per CDR3 protein. Counted here are about 92,000 distinct CDR3 sequences, just over 65% occurring once; the ten biggest clones make up around 30%. Sample: tumor-adjacent normal liver tissue. The source of these receptors is a middle-aged man with primary liver carcinoma and hepatitis B virus infection.

Note on this clonotype: With a much larger clone just one base away, this may be a read error. This likely comes from a read error, as the CDR3 has no conserved phenylalanine or tryptophan at its end. V usage is TRBV12-3 or TRBV12-4 and J usage is TRBJ2-3; 13 nucleotides align to TRBD2. J gave up 4 bases and V 2 bases, and 3 bases lay outside the gene matches. The length of the CDR3 is 16 residues. CDR3 bases: TGTGCCAGCAGTTTATGGACTAGCGGGAGTTCAGATACGCAGTATTAT. It yields the protein CASSLWTSGSSDTQYY.

On this clonotype: A much larger clonotype is one base distant, so this may be a read error. CDR3: CASSRSGTGGLTNTQYF. The CDR3 coding sequence is TGTGCCAGCAGCCGGAGTGGGACAGGGGGACTCACAAATACGCAGTATTTT. The rearrangement uses TRBV5-5 and TRBJ2-3; 11 bases agree with TRBD1. The CDR3 loop spans 17 amino acids. CDR1 and CDR2 from the germline V gene are SGHKS and YYEKEE (reference sequence).

This clonotype has just one count. The V call is TRBV28, the J call TRBJ2-7; 8 bases are shared with TRBD1. Germline V gene sequence: CDR1 MDHEN, CDR2 SYDVKM. The V gene end was trimmed by 8 bases and the J gene end by 7 bases; junction bases not matched to a gene: 13. This CDR3 has 14 residues. The CDR3 reads CASAKGAGGYEQYF. Written as DNA, the CDR3 is TGTGCCAGCGCCAAGGGGGCAGGGGGCTATGAGCAGTACTTC. The whole variable domain, remainder taken from reference TRBV28 and TRBJ2-7, is DVKVTQSSRYLVKRTGEKVFLECVQDMDHENMFWYRQDPGLGLRLIYFSYDVKMKEKGDIPEGYSVSREKKERFSLILESASTNQTSMYLCASAKGAGGYEQYFGPGTRLTVT.

As concerns this clonotype: The CDR3 ends on some other residue instead of the conserved phenylalanine or tryptophan, so this is likely a read error. Because the CDR3's place on the DNA is in doubt, the DNA is left out and the CDR3 is given as listed by TCRdb. V gene TRBV11-2 combines with J gene TRBJ2-3; the D call of TRBD1 is as the table states it, not checked on the DNA. Germline V gene sequence: CDR1 SGHAT, CDR2 FQNNGV. The CDR3 numbers 15 amino acids, ends counted. CDR3 region: CASSSVPGQRDTQCS.

This clonotype counts as hyperexpanded (1% or more). This chain joins TRBV11-2 and TRBJ2-7; D is undetermined. The V and J ends lost 2 bases and 2 bases respectively, with 10 bases between them. Germline V lookup: CDR1 SGHAT, CDR2 FQNNGV. This CDR3 spans 14 amino acids. Here the CDR3 reads CASSLTDGAYEQYF. The CDR3 DNA is TGTGCCAGCAGCTTAACCGACGGAGCCTACGAGCAGTACTTC.

Comment on this clonotype: At one end, the junction sequence differs from germline, possibly due to a read error. This chain uses TRBV6-1 with TRBJ2-4, with D unresolved. The germline V gene encodes CDR1 MNHNS and CDR2 SASEGT. CDR3 size: 14 residues. CDR3 loop: CDSSEVGWLNIQYF. In DNA form, the CDR3 reads TGTGACAGCAGTGAAGTCGGCTGGTTAAACATTCAGTACTTC.

As concerns this clonotype: A read error may produce the germline difference seen at one junction end. The chain couples TRBV11-2 to TRBJ1-1; 9 bases are shared with TRBD1. Germline V gene data show CDR1 as SGHAT and CDR2 as FQNNGV. The CDR3 loop spans 13 amino acids. The CDR3 nucleotides are TGTACCAGCAGCAGGGGCGGGACAGGGAATGCTTTCTTT. Its translation: CTSSRGGTGNAFF.

As to this clonotype: One end of the junction does not line up with germline, which may come from a read error. The chain is built from TRBV11-2 and TRBJ2-7; no clear D gene. In germline, CDR1 is SGHAT, CDR2 FQNNGV. This CDR3 has 15 amino acids. The CDR3: CASSLSVGTSYKQYF. The CDR3 nucleotides are TGTGCCAGTAGCCTATCTGTGGGAACATCCTACAAGCAATACTTC.

The chain links TRBV11-2 to TRBJ2-1; 8 bases match TRBD2. Germline values: CDR1 SGHAT, CDR2 FQNNGV. The CDR3 totals 16 residues. For the CDR3, the DNA is TGTACCAACAGCTTGGATATCGGACTAGCCATGGATGAGCAGTTCTTC. Encoded protein: CTNSLDIGLAMDEQFF.

This clonotype has more than one count but fewer than ten. The chain couples TRBV6-1 to TRBJ2-7, with D unresolved. The V end lost 1 base, the J end lost 4 bases, and 11 bases lay between the germline ends. The CDR3 consists of 14 residues. The V gene's germline CDR1 is MNHNS and CDR2 SASEGT. The CDR3 DNA reads TGTGCCAGCAGTGAAGGGTTGAACAGTTACGAGCAGTACTTC. As protein: CASSEGLNSYEQYF.

This clonotype was seen once. The junction departs from the called germline gene at one end, perhaps through a read error. The chain recombines TRBV4-1 with TRBJ2-2, with D perhaps matching TRBD2 (7 bases). Germline V CDR1 and CDR2: MGHRA, YSYEKL. The CDR3 has 18 amino acids. CDR3 DNA sequence: TGCGCCAGCAGCCAAGGGGGGCTTGCGGGAGTCGGGACCGGGGATCTGTTGTTT. Its protein product is CASSQGGLAGVGTGDLLF.

This clonotype turned up a few times. The CDR3 sequence: CASSPPGLAFQETQYF. The CDR3 region has the DNA TGTGCCAGCAGCCCCCCGGGACTAGCGTTCCAGGAGACCCAGTACTTC. The V and J genes are TRBV7-9 and TRBJ2-5; the match to TRBD2 covers 10 bases. The CDR3 is 16 amino acids. Per germline, CDR1 SEHNR and CDR2 FQNEAQ (reference sequence). V shed 5 bases, J shed 5 bases, and the junction held 11 bases outside the gene matches.

This clonotype was counted at least ten times. The gene calls are TRBV30 and TRBJ2-2; D is unresolved. Germline V gene data show CDR1 as GTSNPN and CDR2 as SVGIG (reference sequence). The length of the CDR3 is 11 residues. Trimming shortened V by 5 bases and J by 8 bases, and 9 bases separated the two germline ends. In nucleotides, the CDR3 is TGTGCCTGGGCCCGGCCTGGGGAGCTGTTTTTT. Residues: CAWARPGELFF. Full variable domain (remainder filled in from reference TRBV30 and TRBJ2-2): SQTIHQWPATLVQPVGSPLSLECTVEGTSNPNLYWYRQAAGRGLQLLFYSVGIGQISSEVPQNLSASRPQDRQFILSSKKLLLSDSGFYLCAWARPGELFFGEGSRLTVL.

In regard to this clonotype: The junction departs from germline at one end; a sequencing error may be responsible. This chain connects TRBV11-2 to TRBJ2-7, with TRBD1 as a possible D gene (6 bases). Germline CDR1 and CDR2: SGHAT and FQNNGV. The CDR3 is made up of 17 amino acids. The CDR3 protein is CASSLDFGTPGPYEQYF. CDR3 nucleotide sequence: TGTGCCAGCAGCTTAGACTTCGGGACACCCGGCCCCTATGAGCAGTACTTC. Together with reference TRBV11-2 and TRBJ2-7, the CDR3 gives the full variable domain: EAGVAQSPRYKIIEKRQSVAFWCNPISGHATLYWYQQILGQGPKLLIQFQNNGVVDDSQLPKDRFSAERLKGVDSTLKIQPAKLEDSAVYLCASSLDFGTPGPYEQYFGPGTRLTVT.

For this clonotype: It is likely a read error, because the conserved phenylalanine at the end of the CDR3 is missing. The chain carries TRBV11-2 and TRBJ1-5; D is unclear. Germline V CDR1 and CDR2: SGHAT, FQNNGV. V gave up 5 bases and J gave up 8 bases, with 16 bases separating them. This CDR3 has 14 residues. CDR3 in amino acids: CASSTGWFPEPQHL. The CDR3 DNA reads TGTGCCAGCAGCACTGGATGGTTTCCCGAGCCCCAGCATCTT.

With regard to this clonotype: At one end, the junction sequence differs from germline, possibly due to a read error. This chain connects TRBV7-9 to TRBJ2-1; D might be TRBD2 (5 bases). CDR1 is SEHNR, CDR2 FQNEAQ, per germline (reference sequence). There are 12 residues in the CDR3. CDR3 in DNA: TGTGCCGGGAGCAAGCTGTACGATGAGCAGTTCTTT. It encodes CAGSKLYDEQFF. The full variable domain, its missing parts supplied by reference TRBV7-9 and TRBJ2-1, is DTGVSQNPRHKITKRGQNVTFRCDPISEHNRLYWYRQTLGQGPEFLTYFQNEAQLEKSRLLSDRFSAERPKGSFSTLEIQRTEQGDSAMYLCAGSKLYDEQFFGPGTRLTVL.

Note on this clonotype: A much larger clonotype is one base distant, so this may be a read error. The chain recombines TRBV10-1 with TRBJ2-3; the D gene is possibly TRBD2 (6 bases). This CDR3 region has 13 residues. Trimming pared 5 bases from V and 8 bases from J, leaving 14 bases between. Germline CDR1 reads WNHNN; CDR2 reads SYGVQD (reference sequence). The CDR3 reads CASSRDLGGTQYF. The CDR3 coding sequence is TGCGCCAGCAGTAGGGACTTGGGAGGTACGCAGTATTTT.

This clonotype was detected ten times or more. This sequence joins TRBV6-1 and TRBJ2-7; D possibly uses TRBD1 or TRBD2 (6 bases each). This CDR3 has 14 residues. Trimming removed 1 base from V and 3 bases from J, with 10 bases in between. Germline CDR1 is MNHNS and CDR2 is SASEGT. Written as DNA, the CDR3 is TGTGCCAGCAGTGAAGGGGGGCGGGGCTACGAGCAGTACTTC. Its protein product is CASSEGGRGYEQYF.